The 30 T cell receptor beta chains in this list originate from one sample, sequenced in a study of response to subunit inactivated influenza vaccine. MiXCR was run by TCRdb on the RT-PCR reads, yielding one entry per CDR3 protein. This sample carries about 700,000 distinct CDR3 sequences, 14% of them seen once, and the ten largest clones take 7.5% to 8%. This sample comprised PBMCs from blood, obtained approximately 15 days before vaccination. The receptors originated from a man in his fifties who received an inactivated influenza vaccine.

The genes are TRBV4-3 and TRBJ1-2; D gene uncertain. The germline V gene encodes CDR1 LGHNA and CDR2 YSLEER. V lost 0 bases and J lost 8, with 13 bases in between. The CDR3 length is 14 residues. This CDR3 is CASSQENSGRGYTF. CDR3 bases: TGCGCCAGCAGCCAAGAGAACTCCGGGAGGGGCTACACCTTC.

Here the CDR3 reads CSASRRGGRWQETQYF. CDR3 DNA: TGCAGTGCTAGTCGGCGGGGGGGCCGGTGGCAAGAGACCCAGTACTTC. The chain carries TRBV20-1 and TRBJ2-5; TRBD2 aligns across 9 bases. Germline assignment: CDR1 DFQATT and CDR2 SNEGSKA (reference sequence). The CDR3 has 16 amino acids. V shed 3 bases, J shed 2 bases, and the junction held 10 bases outside the gene matches.

In this sample, this clonotype turned up many times. The V gene is TRBV12-3 or TRBV12-4, the J gene TRBJ2-3; a possible D gene is TRBD2 (5 bases). With 7 bases removed from V and 2 bases from J, the gap between germline ends came to 7 bases. CDR3 size: 12 residues. The CDR3 sequence is CASTGITDTQYF. CDR3 DNA sequence: TGTGCCAGCACGGGAATCACAGATACGCAGTATTTT.

This clonotype was detected ten times or more. The rearrangement links TRBV20-1 to TRBJ2-7; TRBD1 is a possible D gene (6 bases). This CDR3 has 13 amino acids. The germline V gene encodes CDR1 DFQATT and CDR2 SNEGSKA (reference sequence). The ends were cut back, 5 bases at V and 1 base at J, with 12 bases in the middle. DNA for the CDR3: TGCAGTGCTGGCAGGGGAATTTCCTACGAGCAGTACTTC. It codes for CSAGRGISYEQYF.

This clonotype was seen a handful of times. This sequence joins TRBV5-1 and TRBJ2-7; 11 bases fit TRBD1. The CDR3 is 15 amino acids. Germline V gene sequence: CDR1 SGHRS, CDR2 YFSETQ. J was trimmed by 3 bases and V by 4 bases; bases with no gene match: 6. CDR3 nucleotides: TGCGCCAGCAGCATAGCCGGGACAGGGGGCTACGAGCAGTACTTC. Amino acids: CASSIAGTGGYEQYF.

This clonotype was picked up a small number of times. The chain couples TRBV7-9 to TRBJ2-3, with TRBD2 identical over 12 bases. Germline V gene lookup returns CDR1 SEHNR and CDR2 FQNEAQ (reference sequence). This CDR3 contains 16 residues. After removal of 4 bases from V and 4 bases from J, the junction contained 6 bases not matched to a gene. The DNA for the CDR3 is TGTGCCAGCAGCTCCCGGACTAGCGGGATAGCAGATACGCAGTATTTT. Translated: CASSSRTSGIADTQYF.

The CDR3 DNA reads as TGTGCCAGCAGTTACCCCACCAGCGGGGGGGCTGGGGCCAACGTCCTGACTTTC. It codes for CASSYPTSGGAGANVLTF. V usage is TRBV6-5 and J usage is TRBJ2-6; 10 nucleotides line up with TRBD2. J was trimmed by 2 bases and V by 2 bases; bases with no gene match: 6. The CDR3 runs 18 residues. Germline V gene data show CDR1 as MNHEY and CDR2 as SVGAGI.

The CDR3: CAIKQQGFNEQYF. The CDR3 region has the DNA TGTGCCATCAAGCAACAGGGTTTCAACGAGCAGTACTTC. The chain recombines TRBV7-2 with TRBJ2-7; D perhaps matches TRBD1 (6 bases). CDR1 is SGHTA, CDR2 FQGNSA, per germline. Between the trimmed V and J ends, which lost 10 bases and 5 bases, there was a span of 18 bases. CDR3 length equals 13 residues.

The chain employs TRBV2 and TRBJ1-5, with D perhaps TRBD1 (6 bases). Trimming left V 0 bases short and J 6 bases short, with 9 bases between. The CDR3 runs to 14 residues. Germline CDR1 reads SNHLY; CDR2 reads FYNNEI. As DNA, the CDR3 is TGTGCCAGCAGTGAAGCAGGGGGTCTTCAGCCCCAGCATTTT. Translated, it gives CASSEAGGLQPQHF.

V and J are TRBV20-1 and TRBJ2-3; weak D call: TRBD1 (6 bases). V was trimmed by 3 bases and J by 5 bases, leaving 18 bases between them. CDR1 is DFQATT and CDR2 is SNEGSKA in the germline V gene (reference sequence). The CDR3 loop spans 15 amino acids. The CDR3 region is CSASSGGITGDTQYF. Here the CDR3 DNA reads TGCAGTGCTAGTTCTGGGGGCATCACCGGAGATACGCAGTATTTT.

The chain employs TRBV7-3 and TRBJ2-1; maybe TRBD2 (6 bases). The V gene's germline CDR1 is SGHTA and CDR2 FQGTGA. This CDR3 has 16 amino acids. Trimming took off 2 bases at V and 8 bases at J, with 19 bases between the two ends. CDR3 region: CASSLGHTGTPHEQFF. For the CDR3, the DNA is TGTGCCAGCAGCTTAGGGCACACCGGGACTCCCCATGAGCAGTTCTTC.

This clonotype was counted only a few times. The chain combines TRBV19 with TRBJ1-5; no clear D. Germline loops: CDR1 LNHDA, CDR2 SQIVND (reference sequence). Trimming stripped 5 bases from V and 1 base from J, with 12 bases between. The CDR3 length is 15 residues. The CDR3, as DNA: TGTGCCAGTAGTTTCCGTGGGGAGAGCAATCAGCCCCAGCATTTT. Protein: CASSFRGESNQPQHF.

This clonotype was observed at least ten times. The chain combines TRBV9 with TRBJ2-3; D gene unclear. CDR1 is SGDLS and CDR2 is YYNGEE in the germline V gene. CDR3 length: 15 amino acids. Trimming left V 1 base short and J 0 bases short, with 9 bases between. CDR3 in amino acids: CASSVFAASTDTQYF. CDR3 in DNA: TGTGCCAGCAGCGTATTCGCGGCTAGCACAGATACGCAGTATTTT. Supplemented by reference TRBV9 and TRBJ2-3, the full variable domain reads DSGVTQTPKHLITATGQRVTLRCSPRSGDLSVYWYQQSLDQGLQFLIQYYNGEERAKGNILERFSAQQFPDLHSELNLSSLELGDSALYFCASSVFAASTDTQYFGPGTRLTVL.

V and J are TRBV29-1 and TRBJ1-1; tentative D call: TRBD1 (5 bases). V was pared by 8 bases and J by 1 base, with 20 bases between. There are 15 residues in the CDR3. Germline CDR1 SQVTM, CDR2 ANQGSEA. The CDR3: CSCRAIGRENTEAFF. CDR3 sequence (DNA): TGCAGCTGTCGGGCGATAGGCAGGGAGAACACTGAAGCTTTCTTT.

This clonotype came up a few times. This chain joins TRBV6-1 and TRBJ2-2; unclear D gene. CDR1 and CDR2 (germline): MNHNS, SASEGT. V lost 6 bases and J lost 5, with 13 bases in between. The CDR3 contains 14 residues. The CDR3 reads CASRLTPRTGELFF. As DNA, the CDR3 is TGTGCCAGCAGACTTACGCCCAGGACCGGGGAGCTGTTTTTT.

The chain joins TRBV10-3 to TRBJ1-1, with 7 bases identical to TRBD1. In germline, CDR1 is ENHRY, CDR2 SYGVKD. V trimming: 7 bases; J trimming: 1 base; junction bases outside the gene matches: 6. This CDR3 contains 14 residues. The CDR3 sequence is CAINTGTANTEAFF. The CDR3 DNA reads as TGTGCCATCAATACCGGGACAGCGAACACTGAAGCTTTCTTT.

This clonotype was seen a few times. The rearrangement joins TRBV11-3 to TRBJ2-5; D could derive from TRBD1 or TRBD2 (6 bases each). Germline V gives CDR1 SGHNT, CDR2 YENEEA. V lost 1 base and J 7 bases, leaving 10 bases between the germline ends. The CDR3 extends over 13 amino acids. In DNA form, the CDR3 reads TGTGCCAGCAGCTTAGGACTAGGGGGGACCCAGTACTTC. It yields the protein CASSLGLGGTQYF.

This sequence joins TRBV4-3 and TRBJ2-7; TRBD2 matches at 7 bases. Trimming took 0 bases from V and 9 from J; bases not matched to a gene: 11. The CDR3 length is 15 residues. The germline gives CDR1 LGHNA, CDR2 YSLEER. The CDR3 protein is CASSQDETSPTTQYF. The CDR3 DNA sequence: TGCGCCAGCAGCCAAGATGAGACTAGCCCTACAACGCAGTACTTC.

With regard to this clonotype: One junction end disagrees with the germline gene, perhaps due to a read error. The CDR3 sequence is CARSGSLGDTQYF. The CDR3 bases are TGTGCCAGGAGCGGGAGCTTAGGGGATACGCAGTATTTT. This rearrangement joins TRBV9 to TRBJ2-3; 8 bases align to TRBD2. The germline gives CDR1 SGDLS, CDR2 YYNGEE. The CDR3 loop spans 13 amino acids.

The chain links TRBV4-3 to TRBJ2-1; 8 bases map to TRBD2. Germline CDR1 LGHNA, CDR2 YSLEER. CDR3 length: 19 residues. The junction had 14 bases not matched to a gene; V was cut back by 0 bases and J by 4 bases. CDR3 sequence reads: CASSQEPMASGLVYNEQFF. As DNA, the CDR3 is TGCGCCAGCAGCCAAGAACCCATGGCTAGCGGGTTAGTGTACAATGAGCAGTTCTTC.

This clonotype came up many times. The chain combines TRBV5-1 with TRBJ2-1; D perhaps matches TRBD2 (6 bases). V lost 4 bases and J lost 5, with 10 bases in between. The CDR3 has 13 amino acids. Germline CDR1 is SGHRS and CDR2 is YFSETQ. CDR3 residues: CASSVTRNNEQFF. The CDR3 bases are TGCGCCAGCAGCGTGACTAGGAACAATGAGCAGTTCTTC.

The rearrangement joins TRBV11-1 to TRBJ2-4, with D uncertain. The germline gives CDR1 SGHAT, CDR2 FQDESV (reference sequence). The V gene lost 1 base and the J gene lost 0 bases, with 16 bases spanning the gap. The CDR3 has 18 amino acids. In DNA, the CDR3 is TGTGCCAGCAGCTTAGGTTCCGCCCGGTCCTTAGCCAAAAACATTCAGTACTTC. This translates into CASSLGSARSLAKNIQYF.

At least ten counts were recorded for this clonotype. The chain employs TRBV5-1 and TRBJ2-2; 10 nucleotides line up with TRBD1. V lost 4 bases, J lost 6 bases, and 6 bases stayed unmatched. CDR3 length equals 15 residues. CDR1 and CDR2 from the germline V gene are SGHRS and YFSETQ. The CDR3 sequence is CASSTGQGMAGELFF. Written as DNA, the CDR3 is TGCGCCAGCAGCACGGGACAGGGGATGGCCGGGGAGCTGTTTTTT.

This chain joins TRBV7-2 and TRBJ2-1; D remains unclear. Germline lookup yields CDR1 SGHTA and CDR2 FQGNSA. The CDR3 loop spans 15 amino acids. Trimming removed 5 bases at V and 2 bases at J, with 13 bases between. The CDR3, as DNA: TGTGCCAGCAGCCAAAGGGCTTCCCCCTACAATGAGCAGTTCTTC. It specifies CASSQRASPYNEQFF.

This clonotype has a handful of counts. The CDR3 protein is CASKLQRSSTDTQYF. DNA for the CDR3: TGTGCCAGCAAATTACAACGCTCTAGCACAGATACGCAGTATTTT. This chain uses TRBV2 with TRBJ2-3, with D hard to call. The V gene lost 7 bases and the J gene lost 0 bases, with 14 bases spanning the gap. The CDR3 is 15 residues long. Germline values: CDR1 SNHLY, CDR2 FYNNEI.

V and J are TRBV20-1 and TRBJ2-1; TRBD2 matches 11 bases. The germline gives CDR1 DFQATT, CDR2 SNEGSKA (reference sequence). The CDR3 covers 16 residues. The J segment lost 4 bases and the V segment lost 0 bases, leaving 5 bases of the junction unmatched. The CDR3 is CSAREGLAGGYNEQFF. DNA for the CDR3: TGCAGTGCTAGAGAGGGGCTAGCGGGAGGATACAATGAGCAGTTCTTC.

This clonotype came up many times. J is TRBJ2-7 and V is TRBV4-3, with D unclear. The germline V gene has CDR1 LGHNA and CDR2 YSLEER. V gave up 1 base and J gave up 2 bases, with 6 bases separating them. This CDR3 has 13 amino acids. CDR3 DNA sequence: TGCGCCAGCAGCCAAGGCCTACCCTACGAGCAGTACTTC. Protein product: CASSQGLPYEQYF.

The chain joins TRBV10-3 to TRBJ2-7; 13 bases agree with TRBD2. The CDR3 is 14 residues long. V gave up 5 bases and J gave up 2 bases; unmatched junction bases: 0. Germline assignment: CDR1 ENHRY and CDR2 SYGVKD. The DNA for the CDR3 is TGTGCCATCAGTACTAGCGGGGGGGCCTACGAGCAGTACTTC. Translating gives CAISTSGGAYEQYF.

This clonotype was seen ten or more times. Here the CDR3 reads CASSTDGTNTGELFF. The DNA for the CDR3 is TGTGCCAGCAGCACCGACGGGACCAACACCGGGGAGCTGTTTTTT. The chain combines TRBV7-2 with TRBJ2-2, with D perhaps given as TRBD1 or TRBD2 (5 bases each). V lost 5 bases, J lost 2 bases, and 12 bases lay in between. Germline V lookup: CDR1 SGHTA, CDR2 FQGNSA. There are 15 residues in the CDR3.

This clonotype has a handful of counts. The rearrangement joins TRBV6-1 to TRBJ2-5, with TRBD2 identical over 10 bases. From germline, CDR1 is MNHNS and CDR2 SASEGT. The junction had 11 bases not matched to a gene; V was cut back by 6 bases and J by 7 bases. The CDR3 loop spans 15 amino acids. This CDR3 reads CASSTRTSGAGTQYF. In DNA form, the CDR3 reads TGTGCCAGCAGCACCCGGACTAGCGGAGCCGGGACCCAGTACTTC.